This T cell receptor beta chain was recovered during a study of Ad26.COV2.S vaccination and SARS-CoV-2 variants. Study-level information: The trial was COV1001 and the donor's arm was Ad26.COV2.S.

The repertoire was sequenced with immunoSEQ multiplex PCR; TCRdb's copy has only in-frame clones and lacks some. The table lists around 300,000 clones, approximately 86% of them singletons. Treatment specified: about 20 received Ad26.COV2.S at low or high dose, single or two shots; a few received placebo; per-sample allocation not given. Samples were taken on day 63 after the first vaccine or placebo injection. General study points: Reported findings describe substantial breadth in spike-specific CD8+ and CD4+ T cell responses following vaccination.

As regards this clone: The antigen is not known.

This CDR3 has 14 residues. CDR1 is ENHRY and CDR2 is SYGVKD in the germline V gene. Trimming took off 4 bases at V and 2 bases at J, with 11 bases between the two ends. This sequence was found in a person between 18 and 60 years old who received the Ad26.COV2.S COVID-19 vaccine or a placebo. The material was peripheral blood, obtained in a trial of Ad26.COV2.S vaccine versus placebo. This rearrangement joins TRBV10-3 to TRBJ1-1; no firm D call. The CDR3 coding sequence is TGTGCCATCAGTGCCAGAGACACCAACACTGAAGCTTTCTTT. Protein sequence: CAISARDTNTEAFF.